This T cell receptor beta chain stems from a study of T cells in Graves' hyperthyroidism and ophthalmopathy. Study-level points and caveats: A model using 13 V-J features told ophthalmopathy apart from stable hyperthyroidism. Blood samples included most of the expanded thyroid clonotypes exceeding 0.001. Ophthalmopathy, which appeared later, was predicted by the model a median 6.5 months before onset.

There were TCR beta CDR3 regions amplified from RNA transcripts. In the first-round RT-PCR of the TCR CDR3, the HTBI primer set was used. MiXCR, run by TCRdb on the multiplex PCR reads, gives a single entry per CDR3 protein. The data contain roughly 740,000 distinct CDR3 sequences, 15% to 20% of them singletons. Recently diagnosed hyperthyroidism of less than 2 months' duration affected patients aged 18 to 65. With regard to this clonotype: Antigen: not known.

The V gene's germline CDR1 is DFQATT and CDR2 SNEGSKA (reference sequence). The CDR3 totals 16 residues. With V trimmed by 0 bases and J by 2 bases, 6 bases remained unmatched. The origin of this receptor is a man aged 18 to 29 with Graves' hyperthyroidism. V is TRBV20-1 and J is TRBJ2-2; TRBD2 agrees at 7 bases. The material sequenced was blood. CDR3 loop: CSARDFQRGNTGELFF. CDR3 DNA sequence: TGCAGTGCTAGAGATTTCCAGCGGGGTAACACCGGGGAGCTGTTTTTT.